A single sample is the source of the 25 T cell receptor beta chains below, sequenced in a study of OX40 agonist ivuxolimab in advanced cancers. Library generation was performed with the immunoSEQ multiplex PCR assay. TCRdb's version of the immuneACCESS table is confined to in-frame rearrangements and falls short of the full clone set. An unresolved V gene accounts for under half of the shortfall where checked; the remainder is of unknown origin. This sample lists approximately 43,000 clones; approximately 80% were detected once. The top ten constitute under 3.5% of the sample. The specimen comprised CD4+ or CD8+ T cells sorted from blood, sampled in a trial of the OX40 agonist ivuxolimab. The receptors derive from an adult with an advanced solid tumor such as melanoma, head and neck, liver or kidney cancer.

The chain employs TRBV21-1 and TRBJ2-2; TRBD1 was called by the table and not checked on the DNA. TRBV21-1 is shown as a pseudogene. CDR3 size: 18 residues. DNA of the CDR3: TGTGCCAGCAGCACTGTTGAACAGGTAACGGTAAGGGGCGGGGAGCTGTTTTTT. Translated, it gives CASSTVEQVTVRGGELFF.

CDR3 bases: TGTGCCAGCAGTGAATACCCCGGGACAACAAAGTACTTC. Translated: CASSEYPGTTKYF. V and J are TRBV2 and TRBJ2-7, with D possibly TRBD1 on 6 matching bases. CDR3 length: 13 amino acids. The germline V and J ends were trimmed by 2 bases and 11 bases, with 16 bases remaining between them. Germline CDR1 SNHLY, CDR2 FYNNEI.

The V call is TRBV6-5, the J call TRBJ2-5, with D hard to call. This CDR3 contains 13 residues. In germline, CDR1 is MNHEY, CDR2 SVGAGI. Trimming cost V 4 bases and J 3 bases, with 9 bases left between them. This chain's CDR3 is CASSWVSEETQYF. CDR3 DNA sequence: TGTGCCAGCAGTTGGGTCAGCGAAGAGACCCAGTACTTC.

This clone was detected only a few times. The chain combines TRBV19 with TRBJ2-1; D is undetermined. Germline V gene sequence: CDR1 LNHDA, CDR2 SQIVND (reference sequence). The V end was cut by 4 bases, the J end by 8 bases, with 15 bases between. CDR3 length: 14 residues. The CDR3 spells CASSKMDVWDEQFF. The CDR3 DNA sequence: TGTGCCAGTAGTAAAATGGATGTTTGGGATGAGCAGTTCTTC. The whole variable domain, remainder taken from reference TRBV19 and TRBJ2-1, is DGGITQSPKYLFRKEGQNVTLSCEQNLNHDAMYWYRQDPGQGLRLIYYSQIVNDFQKGDIAEGYSVSREKKESFPLTVTSAQKNPTAFYLCASSKMDVWDEQFFGPGTRLTVL.

This chain joins TRBV10-3 and TRBJ1-6; D remains ambiguous. Germline CDR1 reads ENHRY; CDR2 reads SYGVKD. This CDR3 region has 14 residues. Deletions cut 9 bases from V and 5 bases from J, with 14 bases between. CDR3 in amino acids: CAMRTAADNSPLHF. The DNA for the CDR3 is TGTGCCATGAGGACCGCCGCAGATAATTCACCCCTCCACTTT.

The chain has TRBV13 and TRBJ2-4; the D gene is possibly TRBD1 (5 bases). The germline V gene encodes CDR1 PRHDT and CDR2 FYEKMQ (reference sequence). V gave up 2 bases and J gave up 1 base, with 6 bases separating them. The CDR3 has 14 amino acids. The DNA for the CDR3 is TGTGCCAGCAGCTTATCAGGGGCCAAAAACATTCAGTACTTC. Translating it yields CASSLSGAKNIQYF.

V usage is TRBV6-6 and J usage is TRBJ2-7; 8 nucleotides align to TRBD1. J gave up 2 bases and V 4 bases, and 4 bases lay outside the gene matches. Germline CDR1 and CDR2: MNHNY and SVGAGI (reference sequence). The CDR3 has 14 residues. CDR3 in DNA: TGTGCCAGCAGTTTCTCACAGGGGGCCTACGAGCAGTACTTC. Protein sequence: CASSFSQGAYEQYF.

This chain connects TRBV20-1 to TRBJ2-1; D might be TRBD2 (5 bases). Germline values: CDR1 DFQATT, CDR2 SNEGSKA (reference sequence). The V end was cut by 3 bases, the J end by 5 bases, with 5 bases between. The CDR3 is 11 amino acids. CDR3 sequence reads: CSAREDNEQFF. In nucleotides, the CDR3 is TGCAGTGCTAGGGAGGACAATGAGCAGTTCTTC.

The chain couples TRBV11-3 to TRBJ2-2; 13 bases are a match to TRBD2. The CDR3 covers 18 residues. CDR1 SGHNT and CDR2 YENEEA come from the germline V gene. J lost 4 bases, V lost 5 bases, and 10 bases had no gene match. CDR3 nucleotides: TGTGCCAGCAGCCCTACGGCGGGACTAGCGGGATTCACCGGGGAGCTGTTTTTT. Amino acid sequence: CASSPTAGLAGFTGELFF.

The chain joins TRBV28 to TRBJ1-4; D ambiguous. The CDR3 is 11 amino acids. V gave up 9 bases and J gave up 7 bases, with 9 bases separating them. The germline V gene encodes CDR1 MDHEN and CDR2 SYDVKM. The CDR3 nucleotides are TGTGCCAGGGGTCCTGTTGAAAAACTGTTTTTT. This gives the protein CARGPVEKLFF.

The J gene is TRBJ2-3, the V gene TRBV7-6; 8 positions agree with TRBD2. The V segment lost 5 bases and the J segment 5 bases; nucleotides outside the gene matches: 12. This CDR3 has 16 amino acids. In germline, CDR1 is SGHVS, CDR2 FNYEAQ. CDR3 in DNA: TGTGCCAGCAGCCCTACCCGCGGGACTAGGGTAGATACGCAGTATTTT. Translated: CASSPTRGTRVDTQYF.

The chain couples TRBV19 to TRBJ1-1; 10 nucleotides match TRBD1. From germline, CDR1 is LNHDA and CDR2 SQIVND (reference sequence). Unmatched junction bases numbered 7, after V lost 5 bases and J lost 1 base. The CDR3 has 16 residues. CDR3 protein: CASSPRTGGANTEAFF. For the CDR3, the DNA is TGTGCCAGTAGTCCAAGGACAGGGGGGGCGAACACTGAAGCTTTCTTT. Together with reference TRBV19 and TRBJ1-1, the CDR3 gives the full variable domain: DGGITQSPKYLFRKEGQNVTLSCEQNLNHDAMYWYRQDPGQGLRLIYYSQIVNDFQKGDIAEGYSVSREKKESFPLTVTSAQKNPTAFYLCASSPRTGGANTEAFFGQGTRLTVV.

The J gene is TRBJ2-5, the V gene TRBV2; D not certain. The end of the DNA aligns better with TRBJ2-7, so the J call may be wrong. This CDR3 comprises 13 residues. Germline V CDR1 and CDR2: SNHLY, FYNNEI. CDR3 coding DNA: TGTGCCAGCAGTGAACCTTTCTCCTACGAGCAGTACTTC. Translating it yields CASSEPFSYEQYF.

V usage is TRBV7-2 and J usage is TRBJ2-5, with TRBD2 matching 16 bases. CDR3 length: 18 residues. J gave up 5 bases and V 3 bases, and 9 bases lay outside the gene matches. Germline-derived CDR1 and CDR2 are SGHTA and FQGNSA. The CDR3 here is CASSFGGLAGGWAETQYF. CDR3 DNA sequence: TGTGCCAGCAGCTTCGGGGGACTAGCGGGAGGGTGGGCTGAGACCCAGTACTTC.

This clone has a single count. V gene TRBV7-2 combines with J gene TRBJ1-1; D remains unclear. V shed 6 bases and J shed 5 bases, with 16 bases lying between them. The CDR3 is made up of 14 amino acids. Germline CDR1 and CDR2: SGHTA and FQGNSA. CDR3 nucleotide sequence: TGTGCCAGCAGATACCGGGCCGGGCGAACTGAAGCTTTCTTT. Its translation is CASRYRAGRTEAFF.

In DNA form, the CDR3 reads TGTGCCAGCAGCTTGTTTGGGACTAGCGCGTCTGGTACGCAGTATTTT. Its protein product is CASSLFGTSASGTQYF. V gene TRBV5-4 combines with J gene TRBJ2-3; 10 bases match TRBD2. Germline V gene data show CDR1 as SGHNT and CDR2 as YYREEE (reference sequence). The junction had 10 bases not matched to a gene; V was cut back by 1 base and J by 8 bases. The CDR3 has 16 amino acids.

This chain links TRBV18 with TRBJ2-7; TRBD2 is a possible D gene (5 bases). V was cut by 6 bases and J by 10 bases, with 16 bases left in between. The CDR3 consists of 12 residues. CDR1 is KGHSH and CDR2 is LQKENI in the germline V gene. As DNA, the CDR3 is TGTGCCAGCTCCCCCGAGATGAGCGGCCAGTACTTC. Encoded protein: CASSPEMSGQYF.

V and J are TRBV28 and TRBJ2-7; D may be TRBD1 (5 bases). Germline V gene sequence: CDR1 MDHEN, CDR2 SYDVKM. The CDR3 has 13 amino acids. The V end was cut by 4 bases, the J end by 5 bases, with 12 bases between. CDR3 bases: TGTGCCAGCAGTTCGCCAGGGATACACGAGCAGTACTTC. Translated, it gives CASSSPGIHEQYF.

This chain connects TRBV7-2 to TRBJ1-1; D is ambiguous. This CDR3 region has 15 residues. The germline CDR1 and CDR2 sequences are SGHTA and FQGNSA. V lost 1 base to trimming and J lost 3 bases, with 12 bases between them. The CDR3 DNA follows: TGTGCCAGCAGCTTAGACGGGAGGTCGGACACTGAAGCTTTCTTT. Amino acid sequence: CASSLDGRSDTEAFF.

In regard to this clone: This sample also contains other DNA sequences that code for the same CDR3. The rearrangement links TRBV11-3 to TRBJ2-1, with D tentatively TRBD2 (6 bases). Trimming left V 3 bases short and J 0 bases short, with 9 bases between. The CDR3 is made up of 15 amino acids. Germline V lookup: CDR1 SGHNT, CDR2 YENEEA. CDR3 sequence reads: CASSLAGSSYNEQFF. CDR3 nucleotides: TGTGCCAGCAGCTTGGCGGGGAGCTCCTACAATGAGCAGTTCTTC.

The chain links TRBV9 to TRBJ2-1, with a tentative D call TRBD2 (7 bases). The ends were cut back, 1 base at V and 0 bases at J, with 11 bases in the middle. The CDR3 has 16 amino acids. Germline V gene lookup returns CDR1 SGDLS and CDR2 YYNGEE. CDR3 sequence: CASSVLGGGSYNEQFF. CDR3 in DNA: TGTGCCAGCAGCGTACTGGGAGGGGGCTCCTACAATGAGCAGTTCTTC.

The J gene is TRBJ1-4, the V gene TRBV4-2; D is ambiguous. Germline-derived CDR1 and CDR2 are LGHNA and YNFKEQ. V gave up 4 bases and J gave up 0 bases, with 9 bases separating them. The length of the CDR3 is 15 residues. The CDR3 loop reads CASSPPPATNEKLFF. The CDR3 coding sequence is TGTGCCAGCAGCCCCCCACCGGCAACTAATGAAAAACTGTTTTTT.

This clone appeared once. The chain combines TRBV9 with TRBJ2-1; D not certain. Trimming shortened V by 6 bases and J by 5 bases, and 15 bases separated the two germline ends. CDR3 length equals 14 residues. Looked up from germline, CDR1 is SGDLS and CDR2 is YYNGEE. As DNA, the CDR3 is TGTGCCAGCAACCCCTCTGGGTTCAACAATGAGCAGTTCTTC. This encodes CASNPSGFNNEQFF.

The genes are TRBV29-1 and TRBJ2-7; D not resolved. Germline loops: CDR1 SQVTM, CDR2 ANQGSEA. This CDR3 has 14 amino acids. Between the trimmed V and J ends, which lost 3 bases and 2 bases, there was a span of 14 bases. CDR3 residues: CSVDAESSAYEQYF. DNA of the CDR3: TGCAGCGTTGACGCAGAGAGCTCGGCCTACGAGCAGTACTTC.

The chain joins TRBV6-1 to TRBJ1-1; D unclear. Germline V CDR1 and CDR2: MNHNS, SASEGT. This CDR3 is built from 11 residues. Between the trimmed V and J ends, which lost 8 bases and 8 bases, there was a span of 12 bases. This chain's CDR3 is CASLRTREAFF. The CDR3 DNA reads TGTGCCAGCCTCCGGACGAGGGAAGCTTTCTTT.